Below, 5 T cell receptor beta chains from the same sample are listed, as sequenced in a study of regulatory T cells in long-lasting Graves disease. Noted time point: newly diagnosed GD, antithyroid drugs for less than 3 months. PBMCs provided the RNA from which the TCR library was made. To make TCR beta libraries, researchers used iRepertoire HTBI primers and Arm-PCR of CDR3 regions. TCRdb recomputed calls from the multiplex PCR reads with MiXCR, one row per CDR3 protein. Here the sample spans about 620,000 distinct CDR3 sequences, 15% to 20% being singletons. A further study also used this sample, focusing on T cells in Graves' hyperthyroidism and ophthalmopathy.

Sequencing used peripheral blood mononuclear cells (PBMCs), obtained at new diagnosis, from a patient treated with antithyroid drugs. These receptors originate from a woman in her twenties or thirties with Graves disease.

In its sample, this clonotype was seen many times. CDR3 loop: CASSYVEGQVEQFF. As DNA, the CDR3 is TGTGCCAGCAGTTACGTGGAGGGCCAGGTTGAGCAGTTCTTC. The chain combines TRBV2 with TRBJ2-1; maybe TRBD2 (6 bases). CDR1 is SNHLY and CDR2 is FYNNEI in the germline V gene. Between the trimmed V and J ends, which lost 5 bases and 9 bases, there was a span of 17 bases. This CDR3 has 14 residues.

The chain links TRBV4-1 to TRBJ1-2; D perhaps matches TRBD1 (6 bases). CDR1 is MGHRA and CDR2 is YSYEKL in the germline V gene. V lost 0 bases, J lost 2 bases, and 13 bases lay in between. This CDR3 comprises 16 residues. The CDR3 bases are TGCGCCAGCAGCCAAGATCAGGGACAAGACAACTATGGCTACACCTTC. This codes for CASSQDQGQDNYGYTF.

This clonotype came up many times. This rearrangement joins TRBV28 to TRBJ1-2; D unclear. Trimming removed 2 bases at V and 8 bases at J, with 9 bases between. The germline V gene has CDR1 MDHEN and CDR2 SYDVKM. This CDR3 is built from 12 residues. This CDR3 reads CASSLSDLGYTF. DNA of the CDR3: TGTGCCAGCAGTTTAAGTGATCTGGGCTACACCTTC.

This clonotype occurred many times. The chain carries TRBV7-2 and TRBJ1-3; 7 nucleotides match TRBD1. J was trimmed by 0 bases and V by 5 bases; bases with no gene match: 1. The germline gives CDR1 SGHTA, CDR2 FQGNSA. The CDR3 covers 14 residues. The CDR3 sequence is CASSRGLSGNTIYF. The CDR3 DNA reads TGTGCCAGCAGCAGGGGGCTCTCTGGAAACACCATATATTTT.

About this clonotype itself: No conserved phenylalanine or tryptophan is present at the end of the CDR3, so a read error is the likely explanation. This chain joins TRBV7-2 and TRBJ1-5; D may be TRBD1 (5 bases). CDR1 is SGHTA and CDR2 is FQGNSA in the germline V gene. This CDR3 is 14 amino acids long. V shed 3 bases and J shed 7 bases, with 13 bases lying between them. CDR3 loop: CASSFKRGGQPQHL. In DNA, the CDR3 is TGTGCCAGCAGCTTTAAAAGGGGCGGACAGCCCCAGCATCTT.